Detailed here is one TCR beta chain. What it recognizes is unknown. CDR3 length: 13 amino acids. Germline-derived CDR1 and CDR2 are SQVTM and ANQGSEA. V trimming: 5 bases; J trimming: 2 bases; junction bases outside the gene matches: 5. This sample was taken from a study of cytomegalovirus exposure and HLA in healthy donors. Study observations and caveats: Across donors, most TCRs were seen rarely, yet some public ones were widespread. An apparent linkage of common viral pathogens to several of the most significant clusters emerged in a later analysis.

The PCR had 60 Vbeta and 13 Jbeta primers. Produced via immunoSEQ multiplex PCR; TCRdb's table is partial and in-frame only. The sample includes fewer than 95,000 clones, approximately 68% of them seen just once. The source material was PBMCs. The receptor's source is a woman in her 50s in good health and CMV-seropositive. V and J are TRBV29-1 and TRBJ1-1; 7 bases agree with TRBD1. CDR3 amino acids: CSVHNRGNTEAFF. The CDR3 DNA reads TGCAGCGTTCATAACAGGGGAAACACTGAAGCTTTCTTT.